A single T cell receptor beta chain is shown here with its context. The germline gives CDR1 SQVTM, CDR2 ANQGSEA. Trimming at V came to 7 bases and at J to 6 bases, leaving 8 bases not matched to a gene. This CDR3 has 12 amino acids. The sample originates from a study of radiation and T cells in renal cell carcinoma. The method was immunoSEQ multiplex PCR; TCRdb's version includes in-frame clones alone and lacks a portion of them. The table has almost 50,000 clones, 80% seen once. Noted time point: blood 2 weeks post-SBRT. Described treatment: 15 Gy SBRT to primary tumor, nephrectomy 4 weeks later. This chain connects TRBV29-1 to TRBJ1-1; 7 bases agree with TRBD1. The source of this sequence is a woman in her 70s with renal cell carcinoma. This sample comprised blood, obtained from a patient whose treatment included radiotherapy and nephrectomy. CDR3 loop: CSARKGAAEAFF. As DNA, the CDR3 is TGCAGCGCCCGGAAGGGGGCGGCTGAAGCTTTCTTT.